This T cell receptor beta chain comes out of a study of cytomegalovirus exposure and HLA in healthy donors. Germline CDR1 SGHRS, CDR2 YFSETQ. The CDR3 sequence is 14 residues long. Trimming took off 2 bases at V and 2 bases at J, with 10 bases between the two ends. PCR primers comprised 60 Vbeta and 13 Jbeta primers. The table came from immunoSEQ multiplex PCR; TCRdb's copy has only in-frame clones and leaves some out. The table lists 200,000 to 250,000 clones, approximately 82% of them singletons. V usage is TRBV5-1 and J usage is TRBJ1-1; no firm D call. The TCR was taken from a woman aged 40 to 50 in good health and CMV-seronegative. Sequencing used PBMCs. The CDR3 region is CASSLTWLNTEAFF. The CDR3 DNA reads TGCGCCAGCAGCTTAACGTGGCTCAACACTGAAGCTTTCTTT.